This T cell receptor (beta chain) comes out of a study of cytomegalovirus exposure and HLA in healthy donors (TCRdb year 2017). Looking at the study overall: According to an earlier analysis of 587 of the donors, about 170 million T cells yielded approximately 120 million unique TCR beta sequences and about 280 Gb of sequence data. Approximately 300 gigabases of sequencing data and tens of millions of unique TCR sequences made up an early release that covered 500 to 700 HLA-typed donors. The genetic ancestry cluster associated with self-reported Caucasian donors included 65% to 90% of the 350 to 500 genotyped donors. The study was designed to test whether signatures of past pathogen exposure could be identified by cataloging public T cell receptors. The study profiled the T cell repertoires of hundreds of subjects by immunosequencing and related them to cytomegalovirus serostatus. Along with the roughly 700-subject first cohort, a separate validation cohort of 120 different subjects was used. To predict cytomegalovirus infection status, the study combined high-throughput TCR immunosequencing, statistical association of individual TCRs with disease status, and machine learning. A later analysis re-analyzed previously published TCR beta repertoires from 666 donors and added high-resolution HLA genotyping to study TCR occurrence patterns. Rather than using new phenotypic data, the later analysis identified candidate immune exposures from TCR beta sequences and from how often those sequences occurred across donors. An earlier analysis of roughly 580 of the donors used high-throughput TCR beta sequencing to judge whether each TCR beta V gene segment behaved as functional or pseudogenic. Donor age, sex, ethnicity and CMV serostatus were compiled alongside the repertoire data. In a later genetic analysis, genome-wide SNP genotypes for about 55% of the roughly 700 donors were used, and that subset was treated as a discovery cohort. Every discovery cohort repertoire had been produced on one sequencing platform. HLA typing included class I and class II loci at four-digit resolution. The number of typed donors differed by locus: about 620-640 for A, B, C, DRB1 and DQB1; 522 for DQA1; some 590 for DPA1; and about 470 for DPB1. Because of strong linkage in the cohort, roughly five DR-DQ haplotypes were treated as single units for association and clustering. On average, roughly 240,000 unique TCR beta nucleotide sequences were sequenced per donor among about 400 genotyped donors of the cohort, with about 19% of those sequences being non-productive.

The CDR3, cysteine through phenylalanine, is 13 amino acids long. This entry keeps only the CDR3 DNA: 39 bases, framed from base 1. The germline V gene specifies SGHRS as CDR1 and YFSETQ as CDR2. The junction carries 10 bases between V and J, which are trimmed by 7 bases and 0 bases respectively. The library was prepared using the immunoSEQ multiplex PCR assay. A mixture of 60 forward primers for TCR Vbeta segments and 13 reverse primers for TCR Jbeta segments was used in the multiplex PCR. A multiplex PCR assay on genomic DNA amplified the CDR3 region of rearranged TCR beta genes. The Illumina HiSeq System was used to sequence the amplified TCR beta libraries as 87-base-pair reads. Per the source publication's procedure: In a later analysis, tens of millions of unique TCR beta chains were counted across the 650 to 750 repertoires, and about 9.9 million of these chains were shared by at least two donors. A nearest-neighbor algorithm error-corrected the raw reads and collapsed the reads into unique sequences, merging closely related sequences to remove PCR and sequencing errors. V, D and J gene segments were assigned by aligning CDR3 sequences to IMGT reference sequences. Each retained sequence needed at least a six-nucleotide match to both a V gene segment and a J gene segment. A rearrangement counted as productive if the CDR3 had no stop codons and remained in frame with V and J, and every other rearrangement counted as non-productive. CDR3 was defined according to IMGT convention as the region running from the second conserved V-encoded cysteine to the conserved J-encoded phenylalanine. In an earlier analysis of 587 of the donors, sequences lacking an unambiguous match to a single V gene segment were excluded. An earlier analysis of fewer than 750 of the donors classified V segments as functional when productive rearrangements were above 56.7% and as segregating when the standard deviation between donors was above 5%. To diagnose cytomegalovirus status from the catalog of TCR beta chain sequences, a statistical classification framework was built. In a later analysis, V and J genes were assigned by comparing TCR nucleotide sequences against IMGT/GENE-DB human TR gene sequences. In a later analysis, CDR3 sequences and most-parsimonious VDJ recombination scenarios were assigned using the TCRdist pipeline. A later analysis defined each TCR beta chain by its CDR3 amino acid sequence plus V-gene family, and excluded reads lacking a unique V-gene family. In a later analysis, 500 to 650 highly shared, low-generation-probability nucleotide sequences were removed to address suspected cross-contamination and a sequencing artifact. For each public chain, a later analysis derived a clonal expansion index from normalized ranks of inferred template counts within each repertoire. A later analysis computed generation probabilities with a VDJ recombination model fitted to out-of-frame rearrangements, and checked the results against IGoR. In a later analysis, hypergeometric tests were used to score TCR-TCR, TCR-HLA and TCR-CMV co-occurrence, with a repertoire-size bias correction applied to TCR pairs. In a later analysis, false discovery rates were estimated by permuting HLA or CMV assignments 20 times. In a later analysis, co-occurring TCRs were grouped using DBSCAN, and TCRdist sequence similarity was added for clustering within HLA-allele-positive subsets. For co-occurrence clustering, repertoires with fewer than 30,000 or more than 120,000 public chains were excluded, along with roughly 5 repertoires with anomalous nucleotide sharing. The clones in this table, taken by TCRdb from immuneACCESS, are in-frame only. Not every clone is retained; where verified, under half of the shortfall comes from an unresolved V gene, and the cause of the rest is unknown. For V, J and clone size, that table is used; D and trimming come from the DNA. The sample profile shows more than 80,000 clones; over 80% of them were found once. Under 4.5% of the sample is in the top ten clones.

With respect to this clone: Its target antigen remains unknown. The record has no base qualities; no much larger clone is one base away.

The cohort was made up of 500 to 800 healthy bone marrow donors. All cohort members were sampled while nominally healthy, although unrecorded immune exposures were likely present. The donor tested CMV seropositive, placing the donor among the approximately 310 seropositive members of the cohort. A peripheral blood sample was collected from each donor, and TCR beta sequencing was performed on peripheral blood mononuclear cells. Genomic DNA was extracted from the blood cell samples with the Qiagen DNeasy Blood Extraction Kit. What the work shows at the level of the full study, not this receptor alone: Because the 87-base-pair reads could not distinguish some IMGT-functional V segments, including TRBV6-2 and TRBV6-3, those segments were excluded. Most TCR sequences were observed very rarely across donors, whereas some public TCRs were present in many individuals. Cytomegalovirus status was reported to be diagnosed by the classifier with high specificity and sensitivity in both the original and validation cohorts. The authors suggested that the approach could potentially be generalized to other disease states and immunological phenotypes. A further reported finding was that TCR beta sequences accurately predicted the HLA-A and HLA-B alleles for most subjects in the first cohort. A later genetic analysis reported fewer N-insertions in productive TCRs among donors in an Asian-associated ancestry cluster than the approximately 700-donor mean. The study listed 150 to 200 TCR beta chains as associated with cytomegalovirus. A later analysis found that HLA-associated TCR beta chains were more clonally expanded and had lower generation probabilities than equally common non-associated chains. A group of highly shared sequence variants was considered likely to be a technical artifact of the sequencing pipeline. A later analysis found that TCR association rates varied across HLA loci, with DRB1 alleles showing the most associated TCRs and HLA-C alleles the fewest. CMV serostatus was the only immune exposure information available for the cohort. HLA typing was unavailable for some donors at each locus, so association tests used only the typed subset. The earlier analysis of approximately 590 of the donors excluded around 17 rarely observed V segments, including chromosome 9 orphons, because counts were too low. Linkage disequilibrium might explain the correlated functional status among segregating V segments, but an unknown experimental factor could not be excluded. In a later analysis, most CMV-associated TCR beta chains were found to appear HLA-restricted, with HLA associations seemingly driven largely by CMV exposure. A later analysis reported that several top co-occurrence clusters appeared linked to parvovirus B19, influenza, CMV and Epstein-Barr virus. The presence/absence analyses assumed that sequencing depth was roughly uniform across donors, and that assumption may not be true. In a later analysis, around 17,000 TCR beta sequences were associated with specific HLA alleles at a false discovery rate of 0.05. When HLA alleles, especially DR and DQ, strongly co-occurred, TCR associations were difficult to assign to individual alleles. In vitro tests confirmed that a few of the cytomegalovirus-associated TCR beta chains recognize cytomegalovirus antigens. In this cohort, only TCR beta chains were sequenced, and detectable features were limited by the absence of alpha or paired-chain data. Broadly in line with IMGT annotations, most TCR beta V segments showed up in productive rearrangements about 90% or about 30% of the time in an earlier analysis of several hundred of the donors. An association between a missense DCLRE1C variant and V-gene and J-gene trimming of TCR beta chains was found in a later genetic analysis and replicated in an independent cohort.

Sample: PBMCs. The TCR was taken from a female donor in good health and CMV-seropositive. Recombination linked TRBV5-1 to TRBJ1-2; the D segment could be TRBD1, given 6 matching bases. The CDR3 sequence is CASSPGANYGYTF. The sequence in DNA is TGCGCCAGCTCGCCAGGGGCTAACTATGGCTACACCTTC.